Reported below is one TCR beta chain. This entry comes from a study of control samples from healthy donors and cancer patients. The assay was immunoSEQ multiplex PCR, and TCRdb's table has in-frame clones only and misses some. The repertoire holds roughly 38,000 clones, approximately 82% seen once, with over 45% in the top ten. The clonotype was recovered from a man aged 55 to 70 in good health. Sequenced sample: blood.

DNA of the CDR3: TGTGCCAGCAGCAAAGGGGCACAGATGGACGGCGGGGAGCTGTTTTTT. This codes for CASSKGAQMDGGELFF. The chain combines TRBV21-1 with TRBJ2-2. TRBV21-1 represents a pseudogene. CDR3 size: 16 residues.